This T cell receptor beta chain is drawn from a study of shared clonotypes between healthy human individuals. Points from the study as a whole: The low donor count limited represented genetic and exposure-history diversity.

Germline V gene lookup returns CDR1 SGDLS and CDR2 YYNGEE. This CDR3 comprises 13 residues. V was pared by 7 bases and J by 6 bases, with 6 bases of the junction left unmatched. As to this clone: Its matching antigen is unknown.

The assay was immunoSEQ multiplex PCR, and TCRdb's table has in-frame clones only and misses some. The repertoire consists of around 480,000 clones, with 60% to 80% occurring once and the leading ten covering around 13%. Source material: PBMCs. This TCR was sampled from a woman aged 40 to 50 in good health. Some clones in this sample may be carry-over from other donors' samples. V and J are TRBV9 and TRBJ2-4; 8 bases are shared with TRBD2. For the CDR3, the DNA is TGTGCCAGCCCCCCCGGACTAGCAAACATTCAGTACTTC. Its protein product is CASPPGLANIQYF. Drawing the rest from reference TRBV9 and TRBJ2-4, the complete variable domain is DSGVTQTPKHLITATGQRVTLRCSPRSGDLSVYWYQQSLDQGLQFLIQYYNGEERAKGNILERFSAQQFPDLHSELNLSSLELGDSALYFCASPPGLANIQYFGAGTRLSVL.